A single sample is the source of the 17 T cell receptor beta chains below, sequenced in a study of blood T cell repertoires in COVID-19 (dated by TCRdb to between 2020 and 2021). Library generation was performed with the immunoSEQ multiplex PCR assay. In its TCRdb copy, this immuneACCESS table keeps in-frame sequences only and misses some clones. Where compared with another copy, unresolved V genes explain less than half of these, and the others have no known cause. The sample yields 95,000 to 100,000 clones; about four fifths were counted once. The top ten clonotypes cover 24% of the sample. Input material: peripheral blood. All receptors come from a human donor in a cohort sampled during active COVID-19.

This chain links TRBV28 with TRBJ2-1; TRBD2 matches at 8 bases. The germline V gene encodes CDR1 MDHEN and CDR2 SYDVKM. Trimming removed 8 bases from V and 0 bases from J; junction bases left unmatched: 9. The CDR3 covers 16 residues. The DNA of the CDR3 is TGTGCCAGCTCTAGCGTCGGGAGGGGCTCCTACAATGAGCAGTTCTTC. The encoded protein is CASSSVGRGSYNEQFF.

The chain recombines TRBV5-8 with TRBJ1-5, with D possibly TRBD1 on 5 matching bases. CDR1 is SGHTS and CDR2 is YDEGEE in the germline V gene. The CDR3 is made up of 15 amino acids. The ends were cut back, 0 bases at V and 6 bases at J, with 13 bases in the middle. CDR3 sequence (DNA): TGTGCCAGCAGCTTGGCCAGGGCGATGGGTCAGCCCCAGCATTTT. This encodes CASSLARAMGQPQHF.

The rearrangement joins TRBV7-2 to TRBJ1-3; 10 bases align to TRBD1. CDR3 size: 15 residues. V lost 5 bases, J lost 8 bases, and 9 bases stayed unmatched. In germline, CDR1 is SGHTA, CDR2 FQGNSA. This CDR3 is CASSPLGQGWDTIYF. In nucleotides, the CDR3 is TGTGCCAGCAGCCCTCTGGGACAGGGGTGGGACACCATATATTTT. Full variable domain (rest looked up from reference TRBV7-2 and TRBJ1-3): GAGVSQSPSNKVTEKGKDVELRCDPISGHTALYWYRQSLGQGLEFLIYFQGNSAPDKSGLPSDRFSAERTGGSVSTLTIQRTQQEDSAVYLCASSPLGQGWDTIYFGEGSWLTVV.

V gene TRBV11-2 combines with J gene TRBJ1-1, with 9 nucleotides matching TRBD1. Germline CDR1 SGHAT, CDR2 FQNNGV. The CDR3 is made up of 14 amino acids. Losses at the gene ends were 4 bases for V and 10 bases for J; bases not matched to a gene: 10. In DNA form, the CDR3 reads TGTGCCAGCAGCTCGACAGGGGGTTGGCGTTTAGCTTTCTTT. Its protein is CASSSTGGWRLAFF.

The chain has TRBV7-8 and TRBJ2-2; 8 positions match TRBD1. In germline, CDR1 is SGHVS, CDR2 FQNEAQ. This CDR3 is 15 amino acids long. V was clipped by 5 bases and J by 6 bases; unmatched bases: 8. The CDR3, as DNA: TGTGCCAGCAGCCAACCCGGGACAGGCTCCGGGGAGCTGTTTTTT. This codes for CASSQPGTGSGELFF.

This clone appeared a few times. The chain is built from TRBV19 and TRBJ1-4; D call uncertain. The V gene's germline CDR1 is LNHDA and CDR2 SQIVND (reference sequence). Trimming pared 4 bases from V and 3 bases from J, leaving 15 bases between. The CDR3 has 16 residues. CDR3 protein: CASSTRRAVANEKLFF. DNA of the CDR3: TGTGCCAGTAGTACCAGGAGGGCAGTGGCTAATGAAAAACTGTTTTTT.

This chain connects TRBV19 to TRBJ2-7; 11 bases align to TRBD2. The ends lost 3 bases at V and 2 bases at J; junction bases unmatched: 3. CDR3 length: 15 amino acids. The germline V gene has CDR1 LNHDA and CDR2 SQIVND (reference sequence). CDR3 region: CASSMSSGRAYEQYF. CDR3 nucleotide sequence: TGTGCCAGTAGTATGAGTAGCGGGAGGGCCTACGAGCAGTACTTC.

V is TRBV12-3 or TRBV12-4 and J is TRBJ2-1; D unclear. V was clipped by 8 bases and J by 8 bases, with 7 bases between them. The CDR3 consists of 10 residues. The CDR3 sequence is CASGRYEQFF. The CDR3 coding sequence is TGTGCCAGCGGTCGGTATGAGCAGTTCTTC.

This rearrangement joins TRBV20-1 to TRBJ2-2; D unresolved. The CDR3 is made up of 13 amino acids. V was trimmed by 3 bases and J by 5 bases, leaving 10 bases between them. Germline values: CDR1 DFQATT, CDR2 SNEGSKA (reference sequence). The CDR3 sequence: CSASNLQTGELFF. The CDR3 nucleotides read TGCAGTGCTAGTAATCTACAGACCGGGGAGCTGTTTTTT.

The chain employs TRBV10-1 and TRBJ1-1; 7 bases map to TRBD1. V trimming: 3 bases; J trimming: 4 bases; junction bases outside the gene matches: 2. The CDR3 covers 13 residues. The V gene's germline CDR1 is WNHNN and CDR2 SYGVQD (reference sequence). CDR3 residues: CASSEQGSTEAFF. CDR3 bases: TGCGCCAGCAGTGAACAGGGGTCCACTGAAGCTTTCTTT.

The chain carries TRBV2 and TRBJ1-1; TRBD1 agrees at 11 bases. The length of the CDR3 is 15 residues. Germline assignment: CDR1 SNHLY and CDR2 FYNNEI. Trimming at V came to 7 bases and at J to 2 bases, leaving 6 bases not matched to a gene. DNA for the CDR3: TGTGCCAGCACAGGGACAGGGGGGCGAAACACTGAAGCTTTCTTT. Its protein is CASTGTGGRNTEAFF.

The V gene is TRBV5-1, the J gene TRBJ2-3, with 13 bases lining up with TRBD2. CDR3 length: 17 amino acids. In germline, CDR1 is SGHRS, CDR2 YFSETQ. V shed 4 bases and J 0 bases; nucleotides not matched to a gene: 5. The CDR3 is CASSLGTSGVSTDTQYF. DNA of the CDR3: TGCGCCAGCAGCCTAGGGACTAGCGGGGTTAGCACAGATACGCAGTATTTT.

The chain recombines TRBV3-1 (or the pseudogene TRBV3-2) with TRBJ1-3; no firm D call. The CDR3 contains 16 residues. Between the trimmed V and J ends, which lost 1 base and 4 bases, there was a span of 14 bases. The V gene's germline CDR1 is LGHDT and CDR2 YNNKEL (reference sequence). DNA of the CDR3: TGTGCCAGCAGCCAAGTCCCACCATTTCAGGGAAACACCATATATTTT. Translating gives CASSQVPPFQGNTIYF.

J is TRBJ1-2 and V is TRBV5-4, with D unresolved. Germline V gene data show CDR1 as SGHNT and CDR2 as YYREEE (reference sequence). The CDR3 has 14 residues. Trimming removed 0 bases at V and 7 bases at J, with 13 bases between. The DNA of the CDR3 is TGTGCCAGCAGCTTGGGAATGGGCATTGGTGGCTACACCTTC. Protein sequence: CASSLGMGIGGYTF.

This clone has just one count. This chain uses TRBV3-1 (or the pseudogene TRBV3-2) with TRBJ2-1; 7 bases match TRBD2. CDR1 and CDR2 from the germline V gene are LGHDT and YNNKEL (reference sequence). The CDR3 is 17 residues long. V lost 4 bases to trimming and J lost 6 bases; unmatched junction nucleotides: 15. Written as DNA, the CDR3 is TGTGCCAGCAGCCGCAGCCTAGCGGAGATAGGGATCAATGAGCAGTTCTTC. It yields the protein CASSRSLAEIGINEQFF.

The rearrangement uses TRBV18 and TRBJ2-7; TRBD1 matches 10 bases. Trimming cost V 2 bases and J 6 bases; bases outside gene matches: 4. The CDR3 length is 14 residues. Per the germline V gene, CDR1 is KGHSH and CDR2 is LQKENI. DNA for the CDR3: TGTGCCAGCTCACCAGGGACAGGGGAAGGCGAGCAGTACTTC. Encoded protein: CASSPGTGEGEQYF.

The CDR3 protein is CASSLDSGRAPYEQYF. CDR3 bases: TGTGCCAGCAGCCTAGATAGCGGGAGGGCCCCCTACGAGCAGTACTTC. The chain joins TRBV5-5 to TRBJ2-7, with 11 bases matching TRBD2. The CDR3 runs to 16 residues. Germline lookup yields CDR1 SGHKS and CDR2 YYEKEE (reference sequence). With V trimmed by 4 bases and J by 2 bases, 8 bases remained unmatched.